This TCR beta chain was found in a study of control samples from healthy donors and cancer patients. CDR3 size: 19 residues. TCRdb's copy holds only in-frame clones and misses some; the assay was immunoSEQ multiplex PCR. The sample lists approximately 70,000 clones, over 75% occurring once. Specimen: PBMCs. The sequence derives from a woman aged 50 to 60 with head and neck cancer. J is TRBJ1-3 and V is TRBV21-1; TRBD1, the table's D call, lacks a check against the DNA. TRBV21-1 constitutes a pseudogene. The CDR3 here is CASSKEGPRFSSSGNTIYF. The CDR3 bases are TGTGCCAGCAGCAAAGAGGGGCCTCGCTTCTCCTCTTCCGGAAACACCATATATTTT.